This T cell receptor beta chain was documented in a study of T cell responses to AZD1222 COVID-19 vaccine. Measured with immunoSEQ multiplex PCR; TCRdb has only the in-frame clones, and not every one. Here the sample spans about 120,000 clones, roughly 86% being singletons. The CDR3 sequence is 13 residues long. Unmatched junction bases numbered 0, after V lost 1 base and J lost 7 bases. Per the germline V gene, CDR1 is LGHNA and CDR2 is YSLEER. This receptor was identified in an adult in good health. The starting material was peripheral blood, obtained on day 0 of AZD1222 vaccination. J is TRBJ2-1 and V is TRBV4-3; 8 bases are a match to TRBD1. The CDR3 spells CASSQGQGNEQFF. The DNA for the CDR3 is TGCGCCAGCAGCCAAGGACAGGGGAATGAGCAGTTCTTC.